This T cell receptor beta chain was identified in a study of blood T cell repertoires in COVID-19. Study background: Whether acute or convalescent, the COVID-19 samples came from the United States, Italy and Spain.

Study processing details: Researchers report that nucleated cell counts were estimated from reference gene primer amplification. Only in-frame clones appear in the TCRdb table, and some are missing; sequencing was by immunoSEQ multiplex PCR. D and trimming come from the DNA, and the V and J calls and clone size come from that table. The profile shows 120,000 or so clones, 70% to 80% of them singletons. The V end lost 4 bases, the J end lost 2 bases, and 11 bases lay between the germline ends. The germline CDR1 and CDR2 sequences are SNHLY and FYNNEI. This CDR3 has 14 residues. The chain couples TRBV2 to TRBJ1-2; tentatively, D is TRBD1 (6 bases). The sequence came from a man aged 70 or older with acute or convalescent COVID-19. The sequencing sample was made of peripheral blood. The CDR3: CASSGGGANYGYTF. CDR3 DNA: TGTGCCAGCAGTGGAGGGGGGGCGAACTATGGCTACACCTTC.